These 18 T cell receptor beta chains were all obtained from the same sample, sequenced in a study of human T cells and chemical hapten exposure. Each CDR3 protein is one row after TCRdb ran MiXCR on the RACE reads. The table includes some 200,000 distinct CDR3 sequences, roughly 30% detected once. Time point meaning: pre-sensitization, week 0. This sample's treatment: therapeutic diphenylcyclopropenone sensitization with weekly scalp DPC. The material sequenced was whole blood, taken in connection with sensitization to the hapten diphenylcyclopropenone (DPC). The receptors derive from a young woman with alopecia areata. Some clones in this sample may be carry-over from other donors' samples.

CDR3 region: CSARAFSEGETQYF. DNA for the CDR3: TGCAGTGCTAGAGCCTTCTCGGAGGGGGAGACCCAGTACTTC. This chain connects TRBV20-1 to TRBJ2-5, with a tentative D call TRBD2 (6 bases). This CDR3 region has 14 residues. CDR1 and CDR2 (germline): DFQATT, SNEGSKA (reference sequence). Trimming cost V 1 base and J 5 bases, with 14 bases left between them.

This rearrangement joins TRBV20-1 to TRBJ2-3, with TRBD2 identical over 10 bases. The CDR3 is 16 residues long. J gave up 0 bases and V 3 bases, and 6 bases lay outside the gene matches. Germline V gives CDR1 DFQATT, CDR2 SNEGSKA (reference sequence). As DNA, the CDR3 is TGCAGTGCTAGGAGTAAACTAGCGGGAAGCACAGATACGCAGTATTTT. This sequence encodes CSARSKLAGSTDTQYF.

The chain employs TRBV4-3 and TRBJ2-2, with 14 positions matching TRBD2. CDR1 is LGHNA, CDR2 YSLEER, per germline. The CDR3 length is 17 residues. V lost 3 bases and J lost 6; bases outside the gene matches: 6. Here the CDR3 DNA reads TGCGCCAGCAGCCAGACCCGACTAGCGGGAGGGGCCGGGGAGCTGTTTTTT. Its protein is CASSQTRLAGGAGELFF.

A few counts support this clonotype. The chain recombines TRBV20-1 with TRBJ1-1, with D maybe TRBD1 (5 bases). Germline V gene sequence: CDR1 DFQATT, CDR2 SNEGSKA (reference sequence). V shed 6 bases and J shed 1 base, with 15 bases lying between them. The CDR3 length is 14 residues. CDR3 sequence reads: CSASRDGGNTEAFF. For the CDR3, the DNA is TGCAGTGCCAGCCGAGATGGGGGGAACACTGAAGCTTTCTTT.

This clonotype was picked up a small number of times. This chain uses TRBV6-5 with TRBJ1-1; D gene ambiguous. This CDR3 is built from 12 residues. V was pared by 5 bases and J by 2 bases, with 6 bases between. Germline CDR1 and CDR2: MNHEY and SVGAGI. The CDR3: CASSTANTEAFF. Here the CDR3 DNA reads TGTGCCAGCAGTACCGCAAACACTGAAGCTTTCTTT.

This clonotype was observed a few times. The rearrangement links TRBV6-2 or TRBV6-3 to TRBJ1-1; 7 bases agree with TRBD1. CDR3 size: 13 residues. With 10 bases clipped from V and 4 bases from J, the junction kept 9 bases outside the gene matches. CDR1 MNHEY and CDR2 SVGEGT come from the germline V gene. The CDR3 here is CATRDREVTEAFF. CDR3 sequence (DNA): TGTGCCACCAGAGACAGGGAGGTCACTGAAGCTTTCTTT.

The table lists this clonotype with a few counts. The genes are TRBV14 and TRBJ1-3; D uncertain. Germline V gene data show CDR1 as SGHDN and CDR2 as FVKESK. This CDR3 has 13 amino acids. V was clipped by 8 bases and J by 0 bases, with 8 bases between them. CDR3 amino acids: CASGPLSGNTIYF. The CDR3 DNA follows: TGTGCCAGCGGGCCCCTCTCTGGAAACACCATATATTTT.

The V call is TRBV7-9, the J call TRBJ1-4; no reliable D call. V shed 3 bases and J shed 7 bases, with 12 bases lying between them. This CDR3 is 14 amino acids long. Germline V gene sequence: CDR1 SEHNR, CDR2 FQNEAQ (reference sequence). The CDR3: CASSFRGAPEKLFF. CDR3 coding DNA: TGTGCCAGCAGCTTCCGCGGCGCCCCTGAAAAACTGTTTTTT.

The chain combines TRBV7-7 with TRBJ2-5; 7 bases agree with TRBD1. CDR1 is SSHAT, CDR2 FNYEAQ, per germline (reference sequence). The CDR3 runs to 14 residues. Losses at the gene ends were 5 bases for V and 4 bases for J; bases not matched to a gene: 7. CDR3 coding DNA: TGTGCCAGCAGCCCCGACAGGGCTCGAGAGACCCAGTACTTC. Translating gives CASSPDRARETQYF.

This clonotype was counted a few times. The CDR3 DNA sequence: TGTGCCAGCAGCCAAGACGGATCCGTGATCGCTGAAAAACTGTTTTTT. Translated, it gives CASSQDGSVIAEKLFF. This chain connects TRBV3-1 to TRBJ1-4; D not resolved. V was shortened by 0 bases and J by 7 bases, with 15 bases between the two germline ends. The CDR3 is 16 amino acids. Germline CDR1 reads LGHDT; CDR2 reads YNNKEL (reference sequence).

This clonotype was seen at least ten times. This chain joins TRBV7-9 and TRBJ2-7; D ambiguous. Trimming took off 3 bases at V and 2 bases at J, with 8 bases between the two ends. The CDR3 covers 13 residues. The germline V gene encodes CDR1 SEHNR and CDR2 FQNEAQ (reference sequence). The CDR3 sequence: CASSLWVTYEQYF. CDR3 in DNA: TGTGCCAGCAGCTTGTGGGTTACCTACGAGCAGTACTTC.

This clonotype occurred a few times. CDR3 amino acids: CSARATGAAETQYF. The CDR3 region has the DNA TGCAGTGCTAGAGCCACAGGGGCCGCAGAGACCCAGTACTTC. The rearrangement uses TRBV20-1 and TRBJ2-5, with 7 nucleotides matching TRBD1. This CDR3 comprises 14 residues. Per germline, CDR1 DFQATT and CDR2 SNEGSKA (reference sequence). V was clipped by 1 base and J by 4 bases; unmatched bases: 6.

The chain combines TRBV30 with TRBJ1-2, with D possibly TRBD1 on 5 matching bases. V lost 4 bases, J lost 4 bases, and 22 bases lay in between. Per germline, CDR1 GTSNPN and CDR2 SVGIG (reference sequence). The length of the CDR3 is 16 residues. The CDR3: CAWTGGDPPTFYGYTF. The CDR3 coding sequence is TGTGCCTGGACAGGAGGGGATCCTCCTACTTTCTATGGCTACACCTTC.

The CDR3 DNA follows: TGTGCCAGCCAGGGGACACTTAACACCGGGGAGCTGTTTTTT. Translating it yields CASQGTLNTGELFF. V gene TRBV28 combines with J gene TRBJ2-2; TRBD1 might be the D (6 bases). Germline V lookup: CDR1 MDHEN, CDR2 SYDVKM. The CDR3 consists of 14 residues. V was shortened by 8 bases and J by 2 bases, with 12 bases between the two germline ends.

In its sample, this clonotype was seen a few times. The V gene is TRBV9, the J gene TRBJ2-3; D is undetermined. The CDR3 contains 15 residues. Germline CDR1 SGDLS, CDR2 YYNGEE. Trimming left V 0 bases short and J 6 bases short, with 14 bases between. The CDR3 nucleotides are TGTGCCAGCAGCGTAGATGGCAGGTCCACGGATACGCAGTATTTT. This sequence encodes CASSVDGRSTDTQYF.

This rearrangement joins TRBV5-1 to TRBJ1-1, with a tentative D call TRBD1 (5 bases). Trimming left V 4 bases short and J 5 bases short, with 15 bases between. CDR3 length: 14 amino acids. The germline gives CDR1 SGHRS, CDR2 YFSETQ. The CDR3 coding sequence is TGCGCCAGCAGCATACGATCGGGGGGAACTGAAGCTTTCTTT. It translates to CASSIRSGGTEAFF.

The chain couples TRBV2 to TRBJ1-1; 7 bases match TRBD1. Germline V lookup: CDR1 SNHLY, CDR2 FYNNEI. V trimming: 2 bases; J trimming: 7 bases; junction bases outside the gene matches: 7. The CDR3 has 14 amino acids. CDR3 in amino acids: CASSEFEGAGEAFF. CDR3 in DNA: TGTGCCAGCAGTGAATTCGAGGGGGCAGGTGAAGCTTTCTTT. Full variable domain (remainder filled in from reference TRBV2 and TRBJ1-1): EPEVTQTPSHQVTQMGQEVILRCVPISNHLYFYWYRQILGQKVEFLVSFYNNEISEKSEIFDDQFSVERPDGSNFTLKIRSTKLEDSAMYFCASSEFEGAGEAFFGQGTRLTVV.

This chain links TRBV3-1 with TRBJ2-5; 8 nucleotides agree with TRBD2. There are 16 residues in the CDR3. Germline CDR1 is LGHDT and CDR2 is YNNKEL (reference sequence). V shed 4 bases, J shed 6 bases, and the junction held 13 bases outside the gene matches. CDR3 sequence (DNA): TGTGCCAGCAGCCCCCGGTCCGGGAGGGCCACAAAGACCCAGTACTTC. Translating it yields CASSPRSGRATKTQYF.